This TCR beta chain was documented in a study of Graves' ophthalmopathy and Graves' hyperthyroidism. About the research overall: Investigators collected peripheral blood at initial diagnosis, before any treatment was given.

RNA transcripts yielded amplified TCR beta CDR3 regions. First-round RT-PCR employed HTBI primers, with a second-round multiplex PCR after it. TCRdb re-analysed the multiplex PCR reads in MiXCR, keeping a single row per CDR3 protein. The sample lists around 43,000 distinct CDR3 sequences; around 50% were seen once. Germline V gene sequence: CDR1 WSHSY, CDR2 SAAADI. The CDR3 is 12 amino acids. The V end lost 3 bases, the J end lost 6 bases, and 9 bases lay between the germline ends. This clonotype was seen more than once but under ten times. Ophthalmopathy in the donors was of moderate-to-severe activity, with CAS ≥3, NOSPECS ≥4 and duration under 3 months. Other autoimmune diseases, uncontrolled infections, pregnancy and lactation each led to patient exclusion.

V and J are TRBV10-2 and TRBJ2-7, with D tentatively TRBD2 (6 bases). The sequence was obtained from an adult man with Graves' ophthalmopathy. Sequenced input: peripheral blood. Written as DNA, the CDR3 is TGCGCCAGCAGTGATCTGGGAGGCGAGCAGTACTTC. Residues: CASSDLGGEQYF.